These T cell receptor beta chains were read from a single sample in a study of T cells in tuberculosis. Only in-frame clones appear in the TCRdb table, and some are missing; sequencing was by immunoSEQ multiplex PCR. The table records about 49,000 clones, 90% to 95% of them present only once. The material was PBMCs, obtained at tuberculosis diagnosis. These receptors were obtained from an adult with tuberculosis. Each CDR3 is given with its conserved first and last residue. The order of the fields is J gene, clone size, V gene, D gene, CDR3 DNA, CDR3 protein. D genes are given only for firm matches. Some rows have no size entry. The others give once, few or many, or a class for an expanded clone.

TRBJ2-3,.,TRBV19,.,TGTGCCAGTAGTATAAGGAGCGGCCCGTCCCCAGATACGCAGTATTTT,CASSIRSGPSPDTQYF
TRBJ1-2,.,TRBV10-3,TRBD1,TGTGCCATCAGTGAGAACAGGGGGCCCGTTGGCTACACCTTC,CAISENRGPVGYTF
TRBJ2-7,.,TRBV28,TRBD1,TGTGCCAGCAGTTTTTCACAGGGGGCACGGGAGCAGTACTTC,CASSFSQGAREQYF
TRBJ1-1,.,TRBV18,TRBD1,TGTGCCAGCTCACCAGATCGCACAGGGGGAACTGAAGCTTTCTTT,CASSPDRTGGTEAFF
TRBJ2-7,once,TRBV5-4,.,TGTGCCAGCAGCTCAATGGGGCGGTTACCCTACGAGCAGTACTTC,CASSSMGRLPYEQYF
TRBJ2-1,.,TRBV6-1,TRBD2,TGTGCCAGCATCGGTAGCGGGAAGTATGAGCAGTTCTTC,CASIGSGKYEQFF
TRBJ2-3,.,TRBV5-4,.,TGTGCCAGCAGCCCAAGCGGTGTAGGACGCACAGATACGCAGTATTTT,CASSPSGVGRTDTQYF
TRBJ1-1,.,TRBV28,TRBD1,TGTGCCAGCAGTTTGGTGGCAGGGGGTTTCGCTGAAGCTTTCTTT,CASSLVAGGFAEAFF
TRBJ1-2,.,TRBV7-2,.,TGTGCCAGCAGCTTAGGGACGGATACTAGTGGCTACACCTTC,CASSLGTDTSGYTF
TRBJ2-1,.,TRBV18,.,TGTGCCAGCTCAACCGGAACCAGGGTTGAGCAGTTCTTC,CASSTGTRVEQFF
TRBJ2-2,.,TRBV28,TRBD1,TGTGCCAGCAGTTCCCACCACTTCGACAGGGGCCAACCGGGGGAGCTGTTTTTT,CASSSHHFDRGQPGELFF
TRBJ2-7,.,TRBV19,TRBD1,TGTGCCAGTAGTCTCCGGGGGACAGGGACTTTAAACGAGCAGTACTTC,CASSLRGTGTLNEQYF
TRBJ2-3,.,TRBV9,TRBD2,TGTGCCAGCAGCGTAGGGACTAGCGGGAGCACAGATACGCAGTATTTT,CASSVGTSGSTDTQYF
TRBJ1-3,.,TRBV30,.,TGTGCCTGGGATCCGGTGGGGCCTGTGAGCTCTGGAAACACCATATATTTT,CAWDPVGPVSSGNTIYF
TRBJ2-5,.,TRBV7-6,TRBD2,TGTGCCAGCAGCGAACCGGGACTAGCGGGATATGAGACCCAGTACTTC,CASSEPGLAGYETQYF
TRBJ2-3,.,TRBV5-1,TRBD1,TGCGCCAGCAGCAACAGACAGGGTGCAGATACGCAGTATTTT,CASSNRQGADTQYF
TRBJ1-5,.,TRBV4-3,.,TGCGCCAGCAGCCAAGCATACGGCCCGGGGCCCCAGCATTTT,CASSQAYGPGPQHF
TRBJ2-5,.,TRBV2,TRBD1,TGTGCCAGCATCGGCGACAGGGGCCTGCGGGAGACCCAGTACTTC,CASIGDRGLRETQYF
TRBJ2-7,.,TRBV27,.,TGTGCCAGCAGTGGGGGACAAAGCTACGAGCAGTACTTC,CASSGGQSYEQYF
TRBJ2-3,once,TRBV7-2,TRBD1,TGTGCCAGCAGCTCAGGGACAGCAAGCGCAGATACGCAGTATTTT,CASSSGTASADTQYF
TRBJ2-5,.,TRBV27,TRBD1,TGTGCCAGCAGTCGATACAGGGGTGGGGAGACCCAGTACTTC,CASSRYRGGETQYF
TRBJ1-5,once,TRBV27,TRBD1,TGTGCCAGCAGTTTAAGGCAGGGACAGAATCAGCCCCAGCATTTT,CASSLRQGQNQPQHF
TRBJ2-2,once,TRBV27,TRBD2,TGTGCCAGCAGTTTACTAGCGGGATTGAACACCGGGGAGCTGTTTTTT,CASSLLAGLNTGELFF
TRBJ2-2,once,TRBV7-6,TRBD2,TGTGCCAGCAGCTTACCTGCGGGACTAGCGGGAGCGAACACCGGGGAGCTGTTTTTT,CASSLPAGLAGANTGELFF
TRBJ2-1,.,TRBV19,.,TGTGCCAGTAGTAACCCTAGAGGGCGTAATGAGCAGTTCTTC,CASSNPRGRNEQFF
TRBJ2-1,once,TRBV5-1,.,TGCGCCAGCAGCCGAGGACAAAACAATGAGCAGTTCTTC,CASSRGQNNEQFF
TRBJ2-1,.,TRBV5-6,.,TGTGCCAGCAGCTTGAGGTTAGGCGGGGCTCCCTACAATGAGCAGTTCTTC,CASSLRLGGAPYNEQFF
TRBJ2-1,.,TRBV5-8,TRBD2,TGTGCCAGCAGCTTGGGACTAGCGTTTTACAATGAGCAGTTCTTC,CASSLGLAFYNEQFF
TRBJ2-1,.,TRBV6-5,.,TGTGCCAGCAGCTACGGAGGTTGGAACAATGAGCAGTTCTTC,CASSYGGWNNEQFF
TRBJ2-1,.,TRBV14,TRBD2,TGTGCCAGCAGCCAAGTAGTACTAGCGGGGTACAATGAGCAGTTCTTC,CASSQVVLAGYNEQFF
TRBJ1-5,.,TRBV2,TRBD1,TGTGCCAGCAGTGTTGGGACAGACAATCAGCCCCAGCATTTT,CASSVGTDNQPQHF
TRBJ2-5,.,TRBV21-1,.,TGTGCCAGCAGCAAGGCCGGGCAAGAGACCCAGTACTTC,CASSKAGQETQYF
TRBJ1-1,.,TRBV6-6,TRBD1,TGTGCCAGCGGAGGGACAGGGGGCGACACTGAAGCTTTCTTT,CASGGTGGDTEAFF
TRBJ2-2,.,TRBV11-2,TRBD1,TGTGCCAGCAGCTTAAGAAGGACAGGGGGAGTCACCGGGGAGCTGTTTTTT,CASSLRRTGGVTGELFF
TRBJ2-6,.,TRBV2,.,TGTGCCCGAGGGGGGGAATCTGGGGCCAACGTCCTGACTTTC,CARGGESGANVLTF
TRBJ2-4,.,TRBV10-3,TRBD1,TGTGCCACCGGGACAGTAAACATTCAGTACTTC,CATGTVNIQYF
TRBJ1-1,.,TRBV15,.,TGTGCCACCAGCAGGGGCGTCTTGGGTGTTGGGGCTTTCTTT,CATSRGVLGVGAFF
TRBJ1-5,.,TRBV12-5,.,TGTGCTAGTGGGTGGACAGAATATAGCAATCAGCCCCAGCATTTT,CASGWTEYSNQPQHF
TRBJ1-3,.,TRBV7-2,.,TGTGCCAGCAGCTTACGGGTCTCTGGAAACACCATATATTTT,CASSLRVSGNTIYF
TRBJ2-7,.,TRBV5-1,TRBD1,TGCGCCAGCAGCCTGGAGGGACAGGGGGCAAGGGAGCAGTACTTC,CASSLEGQGAREQYF
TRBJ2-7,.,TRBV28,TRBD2,TGTGCCAGCAGTGTACGAGCGGGGGGGGCCTACGAGCAGTACTTC,CASSVRAGGAYEQYF
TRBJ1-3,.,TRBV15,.,TGTGCCACCAGCCGCCGACACGCTGGAGGAAACACCATATATTTT,CATSRRHAGGNTIYF
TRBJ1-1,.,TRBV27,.,TGTGCCAGCAGCATCGAGGGTTTCCGCACTGAAGCTTTCTTT,CASSIEGFRTEAFF
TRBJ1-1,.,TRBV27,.,TGTGCCAGCAGCCTTACAGTGAACACTGAAGCTTTCTTT,CASSLTVNTEAFF
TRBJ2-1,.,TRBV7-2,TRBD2,TGTGCCAGCAGTCGTAGCGGGGGCTCGGGCAATGAGCAGTTCTTC,CASSRSGGSGNEQFF